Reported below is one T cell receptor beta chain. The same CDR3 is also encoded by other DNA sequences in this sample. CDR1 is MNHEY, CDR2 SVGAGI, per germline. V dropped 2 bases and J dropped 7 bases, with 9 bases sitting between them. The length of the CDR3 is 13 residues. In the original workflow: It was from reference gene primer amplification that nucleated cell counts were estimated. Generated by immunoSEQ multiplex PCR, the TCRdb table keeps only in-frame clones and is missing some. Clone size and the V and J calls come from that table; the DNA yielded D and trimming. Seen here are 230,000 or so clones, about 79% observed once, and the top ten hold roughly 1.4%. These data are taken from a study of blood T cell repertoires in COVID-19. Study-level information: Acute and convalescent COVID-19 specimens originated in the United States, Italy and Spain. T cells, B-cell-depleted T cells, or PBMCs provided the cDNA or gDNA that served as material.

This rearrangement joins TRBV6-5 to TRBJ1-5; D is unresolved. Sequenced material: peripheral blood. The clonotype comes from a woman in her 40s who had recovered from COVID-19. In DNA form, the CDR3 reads TGTGCCAGCAGTTACCAAGCGGACCAGCCCCAGCATTTT. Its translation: CASSYQADQPQHF.